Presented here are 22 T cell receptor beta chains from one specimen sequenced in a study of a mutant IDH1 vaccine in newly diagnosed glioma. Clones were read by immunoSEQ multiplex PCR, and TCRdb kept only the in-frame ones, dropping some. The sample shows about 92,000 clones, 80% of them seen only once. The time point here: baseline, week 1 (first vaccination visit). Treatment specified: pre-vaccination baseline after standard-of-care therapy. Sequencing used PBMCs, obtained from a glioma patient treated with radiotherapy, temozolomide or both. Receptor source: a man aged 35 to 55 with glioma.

CDR3 loop: CASRRDSNEQFF. The CDR3, as DNA: TGTGCCAGCAGACGGGACAGCAATGAGCAGTTCTTC. The genes are TRBV7-2 and TRBJ2-1, with 7 bases lining up with TRBD1. Per the germline V gene, CDR1 is SGHTA and CDR2 is FQGNSA. CDR3 size: 12 residues. The junction had 2 bases not matched to a gene; V was cut back by 6 bases and J by 6 bases.

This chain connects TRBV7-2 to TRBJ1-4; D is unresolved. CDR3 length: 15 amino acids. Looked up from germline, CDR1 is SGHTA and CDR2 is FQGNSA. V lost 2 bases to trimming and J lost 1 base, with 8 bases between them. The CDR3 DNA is TGTGCCAGCAGCTTAAGACGAGAAACTAATGAAAAACTGTTTTTT. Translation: CASSLRRETNEKLFF. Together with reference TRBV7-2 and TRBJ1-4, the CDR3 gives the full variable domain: GAGVSQSPSNKVTEKGKDVELRCDPISGHTALYWYRQSLGQGLEFLIYFQGNSAPDKSGLPSDRFSAERTGGSVSTLTIQRTQQEDSAVYLCASSLRRETNEKLFFGSGTQLSVL.

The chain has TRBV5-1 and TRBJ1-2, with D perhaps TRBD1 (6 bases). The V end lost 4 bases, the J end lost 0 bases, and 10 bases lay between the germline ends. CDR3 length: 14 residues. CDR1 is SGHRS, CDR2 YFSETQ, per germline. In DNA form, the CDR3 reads TGCGCCAGCAGCCCGGACAGTTCTAACTATGGCTACACCTTC. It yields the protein CASSPDSSNYGYTF.

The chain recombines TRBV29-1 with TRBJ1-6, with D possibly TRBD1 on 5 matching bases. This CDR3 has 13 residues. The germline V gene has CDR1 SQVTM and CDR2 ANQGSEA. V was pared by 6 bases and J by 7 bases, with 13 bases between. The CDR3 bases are TGCAGCGTCACACCGGGACCGAATTCACCCCTCCACTTT. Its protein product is CSVTPGPNSPLHF. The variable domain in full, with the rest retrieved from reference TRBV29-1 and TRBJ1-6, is SAVISQKPSRDICQRGTSLTIQCQVDSQVTMMFWYRQQPGQSLTLIATANQGSEATYESGFVIDKFPISRPNLTFSTLTVSNMSPEDSSIYLCSVTPGPNSPLHFGNGTRLTVT.

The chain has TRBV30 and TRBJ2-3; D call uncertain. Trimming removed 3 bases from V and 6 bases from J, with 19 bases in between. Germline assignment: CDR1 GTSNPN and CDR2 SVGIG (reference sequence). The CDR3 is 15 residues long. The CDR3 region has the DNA TGTGCCTGGAGCGCCCTATCTACGGTTGGGGATACGCAGTATTTT. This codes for CAWSALSTVGDTQYF. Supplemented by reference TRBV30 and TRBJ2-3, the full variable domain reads SQTIHQWPATLVQPVGSPLSLECTVEGTSNPNLYWYRQAAGRGLQLLFYSVGIGQISSEVPQNLSASRPQDRQFILSSKKLLLSDSGFYLCAWSALSTVGDTQYFGPGTRLTVL.

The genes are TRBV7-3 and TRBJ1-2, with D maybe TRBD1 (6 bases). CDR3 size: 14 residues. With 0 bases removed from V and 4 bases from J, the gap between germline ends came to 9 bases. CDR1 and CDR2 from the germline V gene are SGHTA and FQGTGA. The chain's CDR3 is CASSLTWGAYGYTF. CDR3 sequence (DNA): TGTGCCAGCAGCTTAACGTGGGGGGCCTATGGCTACACCTTC.

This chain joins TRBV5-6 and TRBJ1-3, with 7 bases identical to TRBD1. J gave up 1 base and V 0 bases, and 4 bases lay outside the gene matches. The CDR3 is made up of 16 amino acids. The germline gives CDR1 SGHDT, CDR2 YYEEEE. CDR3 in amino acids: CASSLDRGGSGNTIYF. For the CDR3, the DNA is TGTGCCAGCAGCTTGGACAGGGGTGGGTCTGGAAACACCATATATTTT. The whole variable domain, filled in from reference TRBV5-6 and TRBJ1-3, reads DAGVTQSPTHLIKTRGQQVTLRCSPKSGHDTVSWYQQALGQGPQFIFQYYEEEERQRGNFPDRFSGHQFPNYSSELNVNALLLGDSALYLCASSLDRGGSGNTIYFGEGSWLTVV.

The CDR3 protein is CASSADRREQFF. CDR3 sequence (DNA): TGTGCCAGCAGTGCCGACAGGCGGGAGCAGTTCTTC. This chain connects TRBV6-5 to TRBJ2-1, with a tentative D call TRBD1 (6 bases). Germline V gene sequence: CDR1 MNHEY, CDR2 SVGAGI. Trimming took off 5 bases at V and 10 bases at J, with 12 bases between the two ends. The CDR3 has 12 amino acids.

In DNA form, the CDR3 reads TGCGCCAGCAGCCAACTCTTTTGGGGCCATCAGCCCCAGCATTTT. This translates into CASSQLFWGHQPQHF. The V gene is TRBV4-1, the J gene TRBJ1-5; possibly TRBD1 for D (5 bases). The CDR3 covers 15 residues. CDR1 MGHRA and CDR2 YSYEKL come from the germline V gene. The ends were cut back, 2 bases at V and 5 bases at J, with 13 bases in the middle.

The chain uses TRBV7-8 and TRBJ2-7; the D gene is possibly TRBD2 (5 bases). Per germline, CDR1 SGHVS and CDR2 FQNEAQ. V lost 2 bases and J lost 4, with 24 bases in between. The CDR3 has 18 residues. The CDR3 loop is CASSLKGVLAPKNYEQYF. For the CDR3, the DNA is TGTGCCAGCAGCTTAAAAGGTGTCCTAGCACCAAAGAATTACGAGCAGTACTTC.

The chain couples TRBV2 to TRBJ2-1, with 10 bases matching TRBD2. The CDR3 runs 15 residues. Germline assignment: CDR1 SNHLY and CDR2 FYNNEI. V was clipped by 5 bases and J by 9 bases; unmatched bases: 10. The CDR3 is CASSRAGGPSGEQFF. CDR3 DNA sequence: TGTGCCAGCAGTAGAGCGGGAGGGCCCTCCGGTGAGCAGTTCTTC. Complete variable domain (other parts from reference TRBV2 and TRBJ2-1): EPEVTQTPSHQVTQMGQEVILRCVPISNHLYFYWYRQILGQKVEFLVSFYNNEISEKSEIFDDQFSVERPDGSNFTLKIRSTKLEDSAMYFCASSRAGGPSGEQFFGPGTRLTVL.

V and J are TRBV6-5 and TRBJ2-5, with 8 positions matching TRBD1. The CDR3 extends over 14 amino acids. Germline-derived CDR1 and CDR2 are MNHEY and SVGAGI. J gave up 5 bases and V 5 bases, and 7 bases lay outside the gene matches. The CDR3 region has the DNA TGTGCCAGCAGTCGGACAGGGTCGTGGGAGACCCAGTACTTC. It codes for CASSRTGSWETQYF.

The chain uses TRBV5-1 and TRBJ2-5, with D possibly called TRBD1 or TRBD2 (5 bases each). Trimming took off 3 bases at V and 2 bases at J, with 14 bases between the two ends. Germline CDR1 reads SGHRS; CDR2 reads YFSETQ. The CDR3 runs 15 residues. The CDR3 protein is CASSSIGATQETQYF. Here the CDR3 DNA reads TGCGCCAGCAGCTCGATCGGGGCGACACAAGAGACCCAGTACTTC.

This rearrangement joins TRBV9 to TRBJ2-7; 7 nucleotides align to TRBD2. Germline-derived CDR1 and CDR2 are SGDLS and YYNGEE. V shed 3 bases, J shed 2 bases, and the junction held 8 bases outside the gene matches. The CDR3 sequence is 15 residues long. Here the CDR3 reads CASSATASGAYEQYF. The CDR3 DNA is TGTGCCAGCAGCGCTACGGCTAGCGGTGCCTACGAGCAGTACTTC.

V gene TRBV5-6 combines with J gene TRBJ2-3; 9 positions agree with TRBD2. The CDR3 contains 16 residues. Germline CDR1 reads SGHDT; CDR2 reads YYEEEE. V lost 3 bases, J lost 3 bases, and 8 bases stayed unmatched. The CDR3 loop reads CASSWFRLAATDTQYF. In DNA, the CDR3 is TGTGCCAGCAGCTGGTTCAGACTAGCGGCTACAGATACGCAGTATTTT.

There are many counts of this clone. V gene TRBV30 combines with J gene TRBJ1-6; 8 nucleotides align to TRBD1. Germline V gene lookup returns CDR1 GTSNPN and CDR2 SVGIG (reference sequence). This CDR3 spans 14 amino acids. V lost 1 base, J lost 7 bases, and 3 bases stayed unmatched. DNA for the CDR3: TGTGCCTGGAGTGCACAGGGGGGGAATTCACCCCTCCACTTT. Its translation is CAWSAQGGNSPLHF.

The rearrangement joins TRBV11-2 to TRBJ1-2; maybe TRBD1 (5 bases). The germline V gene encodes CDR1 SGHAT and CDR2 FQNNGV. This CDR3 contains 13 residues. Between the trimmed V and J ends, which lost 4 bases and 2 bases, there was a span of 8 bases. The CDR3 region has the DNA TGTGCCAGCAGCTCGACAGAAAACTATGGCTACACCTTC. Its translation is CASSSTENYGYTF.

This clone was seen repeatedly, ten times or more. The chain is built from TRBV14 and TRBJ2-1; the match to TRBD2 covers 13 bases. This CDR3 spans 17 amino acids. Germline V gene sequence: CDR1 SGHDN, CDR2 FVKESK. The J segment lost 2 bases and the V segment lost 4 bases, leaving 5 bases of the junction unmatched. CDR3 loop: CASSPGLAGSTYNEQFF. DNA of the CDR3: TGTGCCAGCAGCCCGGGACTAGCGGGGTCCACCTACAATGAGCAGTTCTTC.

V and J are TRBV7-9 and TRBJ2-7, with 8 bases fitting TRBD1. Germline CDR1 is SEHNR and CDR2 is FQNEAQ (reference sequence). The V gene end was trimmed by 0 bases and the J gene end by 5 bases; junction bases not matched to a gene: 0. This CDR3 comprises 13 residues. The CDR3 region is CASSLAQGDEQYF. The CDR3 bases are TGTGCCAGCAGCTTAGCACAGGGGGACGAGCAGTACTTC.

As DNA, the CDR3 is TGTGCCAGCAGTTACTCGGGGGGGCAATACGAGCAGTACTTC. Its protein is CASSYSGGQYEQYF. J is TRBJ2-7 and V is TRBV6-5, with D possibly TRBD2 on 7 matching bases. This CDR3 contains 14 residues. The V end lost 0 bases, the J end lost 4 bases, and 10 bases lay between the germline ends. Germline V lookup: CDR1 MNHEY, CDR2 SVGAGI.

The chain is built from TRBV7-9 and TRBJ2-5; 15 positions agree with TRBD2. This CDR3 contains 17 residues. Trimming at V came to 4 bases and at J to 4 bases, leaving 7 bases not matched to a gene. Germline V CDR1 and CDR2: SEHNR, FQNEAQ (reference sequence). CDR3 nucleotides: TGTGCCAGCAGCTACGGACTAGCGGGAGGGCCTTCAGAGACCCAGTACTTC. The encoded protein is CASSYGLAGGPSETQYF.

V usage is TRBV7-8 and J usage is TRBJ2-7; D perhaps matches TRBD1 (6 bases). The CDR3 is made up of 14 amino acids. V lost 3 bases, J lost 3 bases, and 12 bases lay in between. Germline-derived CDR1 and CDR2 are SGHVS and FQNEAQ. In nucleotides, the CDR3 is TGTGCCAGCAGCTTGAAACCGGGACACTACGAGCAGTACTTC. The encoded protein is CASSLKPGHYEQYF. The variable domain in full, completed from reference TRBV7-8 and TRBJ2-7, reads GAGVSQSPRYKVAKRGQDVALRCDPISGHVSLFWYQQALGQGPEFLTYFQNEAQLDKSGLPSDRFFAERPEGSVSTLKIQRTQQEDSAVYLCASSLKPGHYEQYFGPGTRLTVT.